The 23 T cell receptor beta chains presented below share a single source sample, sequenced in a study of HIV-infected patients and healthy controls. A single record per CDR3 protein comes from TCRdb applying MiXCR to the 5' RACE reads. The data contain tens of thousands of distinct CDR3 sequences, about 16% of them seen just once; the ten biggest clones take up approximately 5.2%. Sequencing input: CD4+ T cells from blood. All receptors derive from a human donor in good health.

In this sample, this clonotype turned up a few times. V gene TRBV18 combines with J gene TRBJ2-3; D is undetermined. V lost 0 bases to trimming and J lost 4 bases, with 11 bases between them. The V gene's germline CDR1 is KGHSH and CDR2 LQKENI. The CDR3 runs 15 residues. This CDR3 is CASSPPGPPADTQYF. As DNA, the CDR3 is TGTGCCAGCTCACCACCCGGGCCTCCCGCAGATACGCAGTATTTT.

This clonotype came up once. V usage is TRBV11-2 and J usage is TRBJ2-2, with D possibly TRBD2 on 5 matching bases. The CDR3 is 15 residues long. V was clipped by 5 bases and J by 9 bases, with 19 bases between them. CDR1 and CDR2 from the germline V gene are SGHAT and FQNNGV. This CDR3 is CASSRPDGKARELFF. Written as DNA, the CDR3 is TGTGCCAGCAGCCGCCCTGACGGGAAGGCGAGGGAGCTGTTTTTT.

V is TRBV19 and J is TRBJ1-1; 7 bases align to TRBD1. Germline V gene data show CDR1 as LNHDA and CDR2 as SQIVND (reference sequence). The CDR3 length is 17 residues. Trimming took 4 bases from V and 1 from J; bases not matched to a gene: 12. In DNA, the CDR3 is TGTGCCAGTAGTACCCAGAGACAGGGTTTGGCGAACACTGAAGCTTTCTTT. It encodes CASSTQRQGLANTEAFF.

This clonotype has a count of ten or more. The rearrangement joins TRBV3-1 to TRBJ2-7; 7 nucleotides line up with TRBD1. This CDR3 contains 15 residues. Germline V lookup: CDR1 LGHDT, CDR2 YNNKEL (reference sequence). Losses at the gene ends were 0 bases for V and 1 base for J; bases not matched to a gene: 3. The CDR3 DNA follows: TGTGCCAGCAGCCAAGATCCGGACAGGTCCTACGAGCAGTACTTC. Translation: CASSQDPDRSYEQYF.

The chain joins TRBV30 to TRBJ2-3; D remains unclear. With 8 bases removed from V and 3 bases from J, the gap between germline ends came to 12 bases. The length of the CDR3 is 12 residues. Germline CDR1 and CDR2: GTSNPN and SVGIG (reference sequence). CDR3 sequence (DNA): TGTGCCCGCGCGAGCAGGACAGATACGCAGTATTTT. Protein product: CARASRTDTQYF. Full variable domain (outside the CDR3, taken from reference TRBV30 and TRBJ2-3): SQTIHQWPATLVQPVGSPLSLECTVEGTSNPNLYWYRQAAGRGLQLLFYSVGIGQISSEVPQNLSASRPQDRQFILSSKKLLLSDSGFYLCARASRTDTQYFGPGTRLTVL.

The chain carries TRBV6-6 and TRBJ2-1; D is uncertain. Trimming removed 4 bases at V and 6 bases at J, with 10 bases between. The CDR3 is 13 residues long. CDR1 is MNHNY and CDR2 is SVGAGI in the germline V gene (reference sequence). CDR3: CASSLRALNEQFF. The CDR3 DNA sequence: TGTGCCAGCAGTTTAAGGGCCCTCAATGAGCAGTTCTTC.

This clonotype was detected many times. The chain links TRBV12-3 or TRBV12-4 to TRBJ2-1, with TRBD2 matching over 13 bases. This CDR3 region has 15 residues. Trimming cost V 3 bases and J 9 bases; bases outside gene matches: 5. The CDR3 is CASSFRTSGSGEQFF. The CDR3 DNA sequence: TGTGCCAGCAGTTTCAGGACTAGCGGGAGTGGTGAGCAGTTCTTC.

The chain combines TRBV2 with TRBJ2-7, with D tentatively TRBD2 (6 bases). CDR3 length: 14 amino acids. Between the trimmed V and J ends, which lost 7 bases and 3 bases, there was a span of 16 bases. The germline V gene encodes CDR1 SNHLY and CDR2 FYNNEI. The CDR3 loop reads CASNPGLGGYEQYF. DNA of the CDR3: TGTGCCAGCAACCCGGGACTCGGAGGCTACGAGCAGTACTTC.

This clonotype was counted a single time. The chain couples TRBV7-8 to TRBJ2-3; the match to TRBD2 covers 9 bases. Germline trimming cut 0 bases from V and 2 bases from J; bases unmatched to any gene: 6. CDR1 SGHVS and CDR2 FQNEAQ come from the germline V gene. The CDR3 sequence is 17 residues long. The CDR3 DNA follows: TGTGCCAGCAGCTTAGCGTATCTAGCGGGGACCACAGATACGCAGTATTTT. It encodes CASSLAYLAGTTDTQYF.

This clonotype has a handful of counts. The V gene is TRBV6-2 or TRBV6-3, the J gene TRBJ1-2; D perhaps matches TRBD1 (5 bases). Germline values: CDR1 MNHEY, CDR2 SVGEGT. This CDR3 is built from 14 residues. Between the trimmed V and J ends, which lost 3 bases and 4 bases, there was a span of 12 bases. The CDR3 nucleotides are TGTGCCAGCAGTTATGGTCGACAGAGCTATGGCTACACCTTC. Its protein product is CASSYGRQSYGYTF.

The rearrangement joins TRBV18 to TRBJ1-2; D not certain. With 3 bases removed from V and 6 bases from J, the gap between germline ends came to 17 bases. Germline CDR1 is KGHSH and CDR2 is LQKENI. The CDR3 consists of 15 residues. The CDR3 nucleotides are TGTGCCAGCTCACCGCTAAATTCCGAGAGCAATGGCTACACCTTC. This codes for CASSPLNSESNGYTF.

The chain uses TRBV29-1 and TRBJ2-1, with 8 bases aligning to TRBD1. The V gene end was trimmed by 1 base and the J gene end by 9 bases; junction bases not matched to a gene: 11. Germline assignment: CDR1 SQVTM and CDR2 ANQGSEA. The CDR3 totals 15 residues. CDR3 protein: CSVEVGQGQFSEQFF. CDR3 nucleotide sequence: TGCAGCGTTGAAGTCGGACAGGGTCAGTTCAGTGAGCAGTTCTTC.

In its sample, this clonotype was seen a few times. The rearrangement joins TRBV6-2 or TRBV6-3 to TRBJ2-7; 9 positions match TRBD1. V lost 6 bases and J lost 3; bases outside the gene matches: 3. CDR1 and CDR2 from the germline V gene are MNHEY and SVGEGT. The CDR3 sequence is 13 residues long. The CDR3 loop reads CASSWDRDYEQYF. The CDR3 nucleotides read TGTGCCAGCAGCTGGGACAGGGACTACGAGCAGTACTTC.

In this sample, this clonotype turned up many times. CDR3 in amino acids: CASTTRGEGQTEAFF. The CDR3 DNA reads TGTGCCAGCACCACGAGGGGGGAGGGACAGACTGAAGCTTTCTTT. The chain links TRBV28 to TRBJ1-1, with 7 nucleotides matching TRBD1. The germline CDR1 and CDR2 sequences are MDHEN and SYDVKM. This CDR3 has 15 amino acids. J gave up 5 bases and V 7 bases, and 13 bases lay outside the gene matches.

Remarks on this clonotype: An end of the junction does not agree with germline; a read error may underlie this. The CDR3 DNA sequence: TGCAGTGTTGATCGTTCGGACACTGAAGCTTTCTTT. Translated: CSVDRSDTEAFF. The chain uses TRBV29-1 and TRBJ1-1; unclear D gene. The CDR3 loop spans 12 amino acids. CDR1 and CDR2 from the germline V gene are SQVTM and ANQGSEA.

The rearrangement uses TRBV28 and TRBJ1-2; maybe TRBD1 (5 bases). The CDR3 has 15 residues. V was cut by 4 bases and J by 3 bases, with 15 bases left in between. Looked up from germline, CDR1 is MDHEN and CDR2 is SYDVKM. CDR3 DNA: TGTGCCAGCAGTTCAGCAGGGCTTGTTGACTATGGCTACACCTTC. It yields the protein CASSSAGLVDYGYTF.

This clonotype was counted only a few times. The chain links TRBV24-1 to TRBJ1-1; 9 bases line up with TRBD1. The CDR3 sequence is 15 residues long. V was pared by 9 bases and J by 3 bases, with 10 bases of the junction left unmatched. Germline V CDR1 and CDR2: KGHDR, SFDVKD. The CDR3 DNA reads TGTGCCACCCCCACTGGGAGGGACAGGGACACTGAAGCTTTCTTT. Translation gives CATPTGRDRDTEAFF.

The sample holds many counts of this clonotype. This sequence joins TRBV29-1 and TRBJ2-1, with TRBD2 matching over 16 bases. The CDR3 loop spans 18 amino acids. CDR1 and CDR2 (germline): SQVTM, ANQGSEA. V lost 4 bases and J lost 9; bases outside the gene matches: 15. This CDR3 reads CSVAGPGTSGGAFFEQFF. CDR3 DNA: TGCAGCGTTGCTGGTCCCGGGACTAGCGGGGGGGCCTTTTTTGAGCAGTTCTTC.

This clonotype showed up many times. J is TRBJ1-2 and V is TRBV4-2, with 7 bases matching TRBD1. CDR1 is LGHNA, CDR2 YNFKEQ, per germline. The CDR3 sequence is 13 residues long. With 4 bases clipped from V and 4 bases from J, the junction kept 3 bases outside the gene matches. For the CDR3, the DNA is TGTGCCAGCAGCCCGGGACAGTCCTATGGCTACACCTTC. Its translation is CASSPGQSYGYTF.

This clonotype was seen repeatedly, ten times or more. The chain has TRBV20-1 and TRBJ1-1; TRBD1 agrees at 8 bases. V was clipped by 6 bases and J by 0 bases; unmatched bases: 9. Germline V gene data show CDR1 as DFQATT and CDR2 as SNEGSKA (reference sequence). CDR3 size: 15 residues. Here the CDR3 DNA reads TGCAGTGCCAACCCGGGACAGGCCATGAACACTGAAGCTTTCTTT. Translation: CSANPGQAMNTEAFF.

The chain combines TRBV4-2 with TRBJ2-7; TRBD1 might be the D (5 bases). This CDR3 is 15 amino acids long. Per germline, CDR1 LGHNA and CDR2 YNFKEQ. Between the trimmed V and J ends, which lost 1 base and 5 bases, there was a span of 15 bases. The CDR3 here is CASSQVRALGNEQYF. CDR3 nucleotides: TGTGCCAGCAGCCAAGTCAGGGCCCTTGGAAACGAGCAGTACTTC.

In regard to this clonotype: Given a much more abundant clone one base away, this may be a read error. This chain uses TRBV12-3 or TRBV12-4 with TRBJ2-1; no clear D. The CDR3 is made up of 14 amino acids. CDR3 DNA: TGTGTCAGCAGTTCATACGAATGGGGCAATGAGCAGTTCTTC. This encodes CVSSSYEWGNEQFF.

The chain joins TRBV28 to TRBJ2-7; 7 bases are a match to TRBD1. The germline V gene encodes CDR1 MDHEN and CDR2 SYDVKM. The J segment lost 0 bases and the V segment lost 5 bases, leaving 10 bases of the junction unmatched. This CDR3 contains 16 residues. The DNA of the CDR3 is TGTGCCAGCAGTCCACCGAGGACAGGTGTCTCCTACGAGCAGTACTTC. Residues: CASSPPRTGVSYEQYF.